This is a list of T cell receptor beta chains from one sample in a study of T-cell reconstitution after alpha-beta-depleted transplantation in children. In TCRdb, the PCR reads were re-called with MiXCR into one record per CDR3 protein. This sample yields 200,000 to 250,000 distinct CDR3 sequences, of which around 9.6% are seen a single time; 5.5% to 8% belongs to the top ten. The input for sequencing was PBMCs from the stem cell graft donor, taken from the stem cell graft. These receptors all stem from a human donor who donated a stem cell graft to a child with acute lymphoblastic leukemia. Each CDR3 is given with its conserved first and last residue. The D gene is left open where the match is weak. Rows may omit the clone size; those that give it use once, few, many or a size class.

clone_size j_call d_call v_call cdr3_nt cdr3_aa
NA TRBJ1-1 TRBD1 TRBV4-1 TGCGCCAGCAGCCAACCGGGACAGTTTAACACTGAAGCTTTCTTT CASSQPGQFNTEAFF
few TRBJ2-7 TRBD1 TRBV11-2 TGTGCCAACCGGGACAGATCCTACGAGCAGTACTTC CANRDRSYEQYF
few TRBJ2-1 TRBD1 TRBV10-3 TGTGCCATCAGTTCAACGGGACAGGGGTTTGCGTTCGGGCAGTTCTTC CAISSTGQGFAFGQFF
NA TRBJ1-3 NA TRBV12-3/TRBV12-4 TGTGCCAGCTCTGTGGCAGAAGTCCACTCTGGAAACACCATATATTTT CASSVAEVHSGNTIYF
few TRBJ2-1 TRBD2 TRBV10-3 TGTGCCATCAGTGAGTCGGGCCCGGGGAGGGGCGAGCAGTTCTTC CAISESGPGRGEQFF
NA TRBJ2-3 TRBD2 TRBV5-1 TGCGCCAGCAGCTTGGATTCTCTAACCGGGACTAGTGGGACGGATACGCAGTATTTT CASSLDSLTGTSGTDTQYF
NA TRBJ1-2 TRBD1 TRBV20-1 TGCAGTGCTAGAGAGCAGGACAGGGGGCGACGTGGCTACACCTTC CSAREQDRGRRGYTF
NA TRBJ1-1 NA TRBV5-1 TGCGCCAGCAGCTTACACAGGGTTGGAACTGAAGCTTTCTTT CASSLHRVGTEAFF
few TRBJ2-3 NA TRBV7-9 TGTGCCAGCAGCTCCCGGGGCTCCCGGGCCACAGATACGCAGTATTTT CASSSRGSRATDTQYF
few TRBJ2-7 NA TRBV27 TGTGCCAGCAGTTCCAGGATGCTGGTAAGCTCCTACGAGCAGTACTTC CASSSRMLVSSYEQYF
many TRBJ2-7 NA TRBV29-1 TGCAGCGTGGGCCAACTAAAACGCCTATCCTACGAGCAGTACTTC CSVGQLKRLSYEQYF
few TRBJ2-6 TRBD1 TRBV7-2 TGTGCCAGCAGTCGGAAGACAGGGGCTGGGGCCAACGTCCTGACTTTC CASSRKTGAGANVLTF
few TRBJ2-7 TRBD2 TRBV20-1 TGCAGTGCCGCTAAGCTGTCTAGCGGGGGGGGCCTCCTACGTTACGAGCAGTACTTC CSAAKLSSGGGLLRYEQYF
NA TRBJ2-5 NA TRBV6-1 TGTGCCAGCAGTAAAGGGTACCAAGAGACCCAGTACTTC CASSKGYQETQYF
many TRBJ2-3 NA TRBV14 TGTGCCAGCAGCCAATACCGACAGGGAGGAGGCACGCAGTATTTT CASSQYRQGGGTQYF
few TRBJ2-1 NA TRBV6-5 TGTGCCAGCAGTTACGAGGTTGAGCAGTTCTTC CASSYEVEQFF
many TRBJ2-2 NA TRBV6-5 TGTGCCAGCAGTTACGTCGCCAGGGTACTCACGGGGGAGCTGTTTTTT CASSYVARVLTGELFF
NA TRBJ2-2 TRBD2 TRBV20-1 TGCAGTGCTAGAGATGGCCAGCGGGGGTTCAACACCGGGGAGCTGTTTTTT CSARDGQRGFNTGELFF
many TRBJ1-1 NA TRBV6-5 TGTGCCAGCAGCGCTAGTCGTGCAGGGAACACTGAAGCTTTCTTT CASSASRAGNTEAFF
NA TRBJ2-1 TRBD2 TRBV29-1 TGCAGCGGGGGGGTAGCGGGGGCCTACAATGAGCAGTTCTTC CSGGVAGAYNEQFF
few TRBJ2-3 NA TRBV14 TGTGCCAGCAGCCGTAGACAGAAATTCACAGATACGCAGTATTTT CASSRRQKFTDTQYF
NA TRBJ2-7 NA TRBV11-2 TGTGCCAGCAGCCCCCCCCCGGGGTCTTTCGATTATCATTACGAGCAGTACTTC CASSPPPGSFDYHYEQYF
NA TRBJ1-2 NA TRBV5-6 TGTGCCAGCAGCTTCGTGGGAGATTATGGCTACACCTTC CASSFVGDYGYTF
few TRBJ1-5 TRBD1 TRBV6-2/TRBV6-3 TGTGCCAGCAGTTACCCCAGACTAAGGACAGGCCGTACTAAACCTAAAAGCAATCAGCCCCAGCATTTT CASSYPRLRTGRTKPKSNQPQHF
few TRBJ1-1 NA TRBV20-1 TGCAGTGCTAGAGATCGGCCGGGTTGGAACACTGAAGCTTTCTTT CSARDRPGWNTEAFF
NA TRBJ2-2 NA TRBV7-7 TGTGCCAGCAGCTTAGCGGCGCTCGGGCCGACATGGCCCGGGGAGCTGTTTTTT CASSLAALGPTWPGELFF
NA TRBJ1-2 NA TRBV5-1 TGCGCCAGCAGCTTGGGGGAGGGCAGCGTCTATGGCTACACCTTC CASSLGEGSVYGYTF
NA TRBJ2-3 TRBD1 TRBV30 TGTGCCTGGACCCTGACAGGGGGCTTCGCAGATACGCAGTATTTT CAWTLTGGFADTQYF
NA TRBJ1-2 NA TRBV7-9 TGTGCCAGCAGCTTAGATCCGGGTGAGGGCTACACCTTC CASSLDPGEGYTF
NA TRBJ2-3 NA TRBV20-1 TGCAGTGCTAGAGGGACAAATACAGATACGCAGTATTTT CSARGTNTDTQYF